Listed below are T cell receptor beta chains from one sample, sequenced in a study of T cell responses to AZD1222 COVID-19 vaccine. Sequencing was performed with immunoSEQ multiplex PCR; in TCRdb, only in-frame clones are kept and a portion is missing. The table records 160,000 or so clones, about nine tenths of them present only once. The sequences come from peripheral blood, collected on day 0 of AZD1222 vaccination. The receptors were gathered from an adult in good health. CDR3s include the opening cysteine and the closing phenylalanine or tryptophan. D genes are given only for firm matches. For some rows the clone size is stated as once, few or many, or as a class when expanded; others skip it.

j_gene: TRBJ2-3; v_gene: TRBV2; d_gene: TRBD2; abundance: -; CDR3nt: TGTGCCAGCAGTGAACCGGGACTAGCGGGAGCAGATACGCAGTATTTT; CDR3aa: CASSEPGLAGADTQYF
j_gene: TRBJ1-2; v_gene: TRBV9; d_gene: -; abundance: -; CDR3nt: TGTGCCAGCAGCGTAGCCGGGACAACGGGATATTACTATGGCTACACCTTC; CDR3aa: CASSVAGTTGYYYGYTF
j_gene: TRBJ2-1; v_gene: TRBV19; d_gene: TRBD2; abundance: once; CDR3nt: TGTGCCAGTACAAGAGCGGGAGGGCCCTACAATGAGCAGTTCTTC; CDR3aa: CASTRAGGPYNEQFF
j_gene: TRBJ1-1; v_gene: TRBV4-3; d_gene: -; abundance: -; CDR3nt: TGCGCCAGCAGCCAAGACTCGGGGGGCACTGAAGCTTTCTTT; CDR3aa: CASSQDSGGTEAFF
j_gene: TRBJ2-2; v_gene: TRBV7-3; d_gene: TRBD2; abundance: -; CDR3nt: TGTGCCAGCAGCCCCCAGCCGACTAGCCCCGGGGAGCTGTTTTTT; CDR3aa: CASSPQPTSPGELFF
j_gene: TRBJ1-2; v_gene: TRBV6-5; d_gene: -; abundance: -; CDR3nt: TGTGCCAGCAGTTACTCGGCAGTCGGATATGGCTACACCTTC; CDR3aa: CASSYSAVGYGYTF
j_gene: TRBJ2-7; v_gene: TRBV5-8; d_gene: TRBD2; abundance: -; CDR3nt: TGTGCCAGCAGCCTTAAGCTAGCGGGCAAGTACGAGCAGTACTTC; CDR3aa: CASSLKLAGKYEQYF
j_gene: TRBJ2-5; v_gene: TRBV4-3; d_gene: TRBD2; abundance: -; CDR3nt: TGCGCCAGCAGCATGGGGGAGGGCTCGGAGACCCAGTACTTC; CDR3aa: CASSMGEGSETQYF
j_gene: TRBJ1-4; v_gene: TRBV18; d_gene: -; abundance: -; CDR3nt: TGTGCCAGCTCACCTGGGCATCGTAATGAAAAACTGTTTTTT; CDR3aa: CASSPGHRNEKLFF
j_gene: TRBJ2-7; v_gene: TRBV5-1; d_gene: -; abundance: -; CDR3nt: TGCGCCAGCAGCTTGGTCGTAGGTAGCACCTACGAGCAGTACTTC; CDR3aa: CASSLVVGSTYEQYF
j_gene: TRBJ2-7; v_gene: TRBV12-3/TRBV12-4; d_gene: TRBD1; abundance: -; CDR3nt: TGTGCCAGCAGCGACAGGGGAAGGTACGAGCAGTACTTC; CDR3aa: CASSDRGRYEQYF
j_gene: TRBJ1-1; v_gene: TRBV19; d_gene: -; abundance: -; CDR3nt: TGTGCCAGTAGTATAAGGCAGGGGACTGAAGCTTTCTTT; CDR3aa: CASSIRQGTEAFF
j_gene: TRBJ2-1; v_gene: TRBV5-1; d_gene: -; abundance: -; CDR3nt: TGCGCCAGCAGCTTGAGGAGCCACACTTACAATGAGCAGTTCTTC; CDR3aa: CASSLRSHTYNEQFF
j_gene: TRBJ1-5; v_gene: TRBV5-6; d_gene: TRBD1; abundance: -; CDR3nt: TGTGCCAGCAGCTTGCTAGGGGGCAGCTATAGCAATCAGCCCCAGCATTTT; CDR3aa: CASSLLGGSYSNQPQHF
j_gene: TRBJ2-1; v_gene: TRBV18; d_gene: -; abundance: -; CDR3nt: TGTGCCAGCTCACCCTGGGGACCGCAGGATAATGAGCAGTTCTTC; CDR3aa: CASSPWGPQDNEQFF
j_gene: TRBJ1-1; v_gene: TRBV7-9; d_gene: -; abundance: -; CDR3nt: TGTGCCAGCGTTGGGGGAATGAACACTGAAGCTTTCTTT; CDR3aa: CASVGGMNTEAFF
j_gene: TRBJ2-5; v_gene: TRBV14; d_gene: -; abundance: -; CDR3nt: TGTGCCAGCAGCCTCCTCTTCTACCAAGAGACCCAGTACTTC; CDR3aa: CASSLLFYQETQYF
j_gene: TRBJ2-1; v_gene: TRBV27; d_gene: TRBD1; abundance: -; CDR3nt: TGTGCCAGCAGTCGCCACCGGGACAGAATATACAATGAGCAGTTCTTC; CDR3aa: CASSRHRDRIYNEQFF
j_gene: TRBJ1-2; v_gene: TRBV28; d_gene: TRBD1; abundance: -; CDR3nt: TGTGCCAGCAGACTCGAACAGGGGGGGAACTATGGCTACACCTTC; CDR3aa: CASRLEQGGNYGYTF
j_gene: TRBJ1-4; v_gene: TRBV11-2; d_gene: TRBD1; abundance: -; CDR3nt: TGTGCCAGCAGCCAGACAGGGGGCCCAACTAATGAAAAACTGTTTTTT; CDR3aa: CASSQTGGPTNEKLFF
j_gene: TRBJ2-2; v_gene: TRBV6-2/TRBV6-3; d_gene: TRBD2; abundance: -; CDR3nt: TGTGCCAGCAGTTCGACTAGCGGGAGAGTCGGGGAGCTGTTTTTT; CDR3aa: CASSSTSGRVGELFF
j_gene: TRBJ1-2; v_gene: TRBV27; d_gene: -; abundance: -; CDR3nt: TGTGCCAGCAGTCCCCTTTGGGGGGGGGATGGCTACACCTTC; CDR3aa: CASSPLWGGDGYTF
j_gene: TRBJ1-3; v_gene: TRBV5-4; d_gene: -; abundance: -; CDR3nt: TGTGCCAGCAGCTTCGGGGACCTGAGCTCTGGAAACACCATATATTTT; CDR3aa: CASSFGDLSSGNTIYF
j_gene: TRBJ2-5; v_gene: TRBV23-1; d_gene: -; abundance: -; CDR3nt: TGCGCCAGGGTATCAGGGAGGGAGACCCAGTACTTC; CDR3aa: CARVSGRETQYF
j_gene: TRBJ2-2; v_gene: TRBV3-1/TRBV3-2; d_gene: TRBD1; abundance: -; CDR3nt: TGTGCCAGCACCCGAGGGACAGGGGCTGGTACCGGGGAGCTGTTTTTT; CDR3aa: CASTRGTGAGTGELFF
j_gene: TRBJ2-7; v_gene: TRBV11-2; d_gene: TRBD2; abundance: -; CDR3nt: TGTGCCAGCAGCTTAGGCCGCGGGGCCTGGACTAGCGGCCACGAGCAGTACTTC; CDR3aa: CASSLGRGAWTSGHEQYF
j_gene: TRBJ1-6; v_gene: TRBV2; d_gene: -; abundance: -; CDR3nt: TGTGCCAGCAGTGAATCAGGGTCTCCTTATTCACCCCTCCACTTT; CDR3aa: CASSESGSPYSPLHF
j_gene: TRBJ1-2; v_gene: TRBV6-5; d_gene: TRBD1; abundance: -; CDR3nt: TGTGCCAGCAGTTGGAGGGGGCTGCTGCCTGGCTACACCTTC; CDR3aa: CASSWRGLLPGYTF
j_gene: TRBJ2-7; v_gene: TRBV3-1/TRBV3-2; d_gene: -; abundance: -; CDR3nt: TGTGCCAGCAGCCTCTTGGGGGACGAGCAGTACTTC; CDR3aa: CASSLLGDEQYF
j_gene: TRBJ1-5; v_gene: TRBV5-4; d_gene: TRBD1; abundance: once; CDR3nt: TGTGCCAGCAGCTTGGAGAACAGGGGGCAAATTCAGCCCCAGCATTTT; CDR3aa: CASSLENRGQIQPQHF
j_gene: TRBJ2-7; v_gene: TRBV6-5; d_gene: TRBD1; abundance: -; CDR3nt: TGTGCCAGCCATCCGGGACAGGGGTTCCACGAGCAGTACTTC; CDR3aa: CASHPGQGFHEQYF
j_gene: TRBJ2-7; v_gene: TRBV12-3/TRBV12-4; d_gene: -; abundance: -; CDR3nt: TGTGCCAGCAGGCAGGGTTCGGCCTACGAGCAGTACTTC; CDR3aa: CASRQGSAYEQYF
j_gene: TRBJ1-1; v_gene: TRBV28; d_gene: TRBD1; abundance: -; CDR3nt: TGTGCCAGCAGTCCCCGCAGGGGGGCGACTGAAGCTTTCTTT; CDR3aa: CASSPRRGATEAFF
j_gene: TRBJ2-1; v_gene: TRBV6-1; d_gene: TRBD2; abundance: -; CDR3nt: TGTGCCAGCAGTGAAGCGCCACTAGCGGGCTATGAGCAGTTCTTC; CDR3aa: CASSEAPLAGYEQFF
j_gene: TRBJ1-5; v_gene: TRBV6-6; d_gene: TRBD1; abundance: -; CDR3nt: TGTGCCAGCACCTCAGGGGGGATGGGCCAGCCCCAGCATTTT; CDR3aa: CASTSGGMGQPQHF
j_gene: TRBJ2-1; v_gene: TRBV10-2; d_gene: TRBD2; abundance: -; CDR3nt: TGCGCCAGCAGTGGGACTAGTTACAATGAGCAGTTCTTC; CDR3aa: CASSGTSYNEQFF
j_gene: TRBJ2-1; v_gene: TRBV5-1; d_gene: -; abundance: -; CDR3nt: TGCGCCAGCAGCTTGTTTTGGGGGCCCACCAATGAGCAGTTCTTC; CDR3aa: CASSLFWGPTNEQFF
j_gene: TRBJ2-3; v_gene: TRBV7-3; d_gene: TRBD2; abundance: -; CDR3nt: TGTGCCAGCAGCTTAAGGCCTACGGGACTAGCGGGAGGGGCAGATACGCAGTATTTT; CDR3aa: CASSLRPTGLAGGADTQYF
j_gene: TRBJ2-7; v_gene: TRBV4-1; d_gene: -; abundance: -; CDR3nt: TGCGCCAGCAGCCAAGAAGGGTTTCAGGGCTACGAGCAGTACTTC; CDR3aa: CASSQEGFQGYEQYF
j_gene: TRBJ2-5; v_gene: TRBV3-1/TRBV3-2; d_gene: TRBD2; abundance: -; CDR3nt: TGTGCCAGCAGCCCCGGGGCTAGCGGGAGACTGCAAGAGACCCAGTACTTC; CDR3aa: CASSPGASGRLQETQYF
j_gene: TRBJ1-5; v_gene: TRBV19; d_gene: TRBD1; abundance: -; CDR3nt: TGTGCCAGCCAGACATTGGGACAGGGGGATGATCAGCCCCAGCATTTT; CDR3aa: CASQTLGQGDDQPQHF
j_gene: TRBJ2-1; v_gene: TRBV5-1; d_gene: -; abundance: -; CDR3nt: TGCGCCAGCAGCTTGGCGGGGGTCAGCTCCTACAATGAGCAGTTCTTC; CDR3aa: CASSLAGVSSYNEQFF
j_gene: TRBJ2-1; v_gene: TRBV7-9; d_gene: TRBD2; abundance: -; CDR3nt: TGTGCCAGCAGCTTAACTAGCGGATACAATGAGCAGTTCTTC; CDR3aa: CASSLTSGYNEQFF
j_gene: TRBJ1-1; v_gene: TRBV6-1; d_gene: -; abundance: -; CDR3nt: TGTGCCAGCAGTGAATCCGGGCTGACAGATAAAGCTTTCTTT; CDR3aa: CASSESGLTDKAFF
j_gene: TRBJ1-3; v_gene: TRBV13; d_gene: TRBD1; abundance: once; CDR3nt: TGTGCCAGCAGCTCAGGACAGGGGGGGACTGGAAACACCATATATTTT; CDR3aa: CASSSGQGGTGNTIYF
j_gene: TRBJ1-2; v_gene: TRBV24-1; d_gene: -; abundance: -; CDR3nt: TGTGCCACCAGTGACTCAAGCACGGACCTTTGGTGGGGCTACACCTTC; CDR3aa: CATSDSSTDLWWGYTF
j_gene: TRBJ1-2; v_gene: TRBV7-8; d_gene: TRBD1; abundance: -; CDR3nt: TGTGCCAGCAGCTCCTTTTCCTGGACAGGCGACTATGGCTACACCTTC; CDR3aa: CASSSFSWTGDYGYTF
j_gene: TRBJ1-5; v_gene: TRBV7-8; d_gene: -; abundance: -; CDR3nt: TGTGCCAGCAGCCTACGAAAAGACAGTATCGGCAATCAGCCCCAGCATTTT; CDR3aa: CASSLRKDSIGNQPQHF
j_gene: TRBJ2-3; v_gene: TRBV28; d_gene: -; abundance: -; CDR3nt: TGTGCCAGCAGTTTAACCTTGTGGGCCTATGCGGCCTCTAGCACAGATACGCAGTATTTT; CDR3aa: CASSLTLWAYAASSTDTQYF
j_gene: TRBJ2-1; v_gene: TRBV10-3; d_gene: -; abundance: -; CDR3nt: TGTGCCACCTCCGGGAAGGTGTTCAATGAGCAGTTCTTC; CDR3aa: CATSGKVFNEQFF
j_gene: TRBJ1-1; v_gene: TRBV12-3/TRBV12-4; d_gene: TRBD1; abundance: -; CDR3nt: TGTGCCAGCAGAAAGACAGGGAGCACTGAAGCTTTCTTT; CDR3aa: CASRKTGSTEAFF
j_gene: TRBJ1-3; v_gene: TRBV5-4; d_gene: -; abundance: once; CDR3nt: TGTGCCAGCAGCTTGGCTGGCAGGGGTGGCACCATATATTTT; CDR3aa: CASSLAGRGGTIYF
j_gene: TRBJ2-1; v_gene: TRBV18; d_gene: TRBD2; abundance: -; CDR3nt: TGTGCCAGCTCACCACCGGGACTAGCGGGGTTCAGCTCCTACAATGAGCAGTTCTTC; CDR3aa: CASSPPGLAGFSSYNEQFF
j_gene: TRBJ2-1; v_gene: TRBV6-4; d_gene: TRBD1; abundance: few; CDR3nt: TGTGCCAGCAGTGACTCGGGACAGGGGGGCGATGAGCAGTTCTTC; CDR3aa: CASSDSGQGGDEQFF
j_gene: TRBJ2-1; v_gene: TRBV7-6; d_gene: -; abundance: -; CDR3nt: TGTGCCAGCAGCTTAGGGGACTTAACCTACAATGAGCAGTTCTTC; CDR3aa: CASSLGDLTYNEQFF
j_gene: TRBJ1-3; v_gene: TRBV27; d_gene: -; abundance: -; CDR3nt: TGTGCCAGCAGTTTATCGTGGCCGGGGTACTCTGGAAACACCATATATTTT; CDR3aa: CASSLSWPGYSGNTIYF
j_gene: TRBJ1-4; v_gene: TRBV6-5; d_gene: -; abundance: -; CDR3nt: TGTGCCAGCAGTTACGGGCCAGGGGAGGCTGAAAAACTGTTTTTT; CDR3aa: CASSYGPGEAEKLFF
j_gene: TRBJ2-3; v_gene: TRBV21-1; d_gene: -; abundance: -; CDR3nt: TGTGCCAGCAGCAAAGCTAAGACTCCCCCCCGCGACACAGATACGCAGTATTTT; CDR3aa: CASSKAKTPPRDTDTQYF